Each of the 7 T cell receptor beta chains below was sequenced from the same sample in a study of blood T cell repertoires in COVID-19. Assay: immunoSEQ multiplex PCR; the TCRdb copy retains only in-frame clones and omits some. This table holds around 260,000 clones, 83% found once. The sequenced sample consisted of peripheral blood. These receptors were collected from a man aged 55 to 69 who had recovered from COVID-19.

This chain joins TRBV27 and TRBJ1-5; a weak D match, TRBD1 (6 bases). The CDR3 runs to 13 residues. Germline V gives CDR1 MNHEY, CDR2 SMNVEV (reference sequence). V was shortened by 5 bases and J by 11 bases, with 16 bases between the two germline ends. As DNA, the CDR3 is TGTGCCAGCAGTGGGACACCATCCGGGGCCCAGCATTTT. It specifies CASSGTPSGAQHF.

The J gene is TRBJ2-1, the V gene TRBV2; TRBD1 matches at 8 bases. The junction had 30 bases not matched to a gene; V was cut back by 7 bases and J by 4 bases. This CDR3 region has 22 residues. The germline V gene encodes CDR1 SNHLY and CDR2 FYNNEI. The CDR3 sequence is CASKRFEAYVGQGKILYNEQFF. Here the CDR3 DNA reads TGTGCCAGCAAGCGATTTGAGGCTTACGTCGGACAGGGTAAGATCCTTTACAATGAGCAGTTCTTC. Full variable domain (remainder filled in from reference TRBV2 and TRBJ2-1): EPEVTQTPSHQVTQMGQEVILRCVPISNHLYFYWYRQILGQKVEFLVSFYNNEISEKSEIFDDQFSVERPDGSNFTLKIRSTKLEDSAMYFCASKRFEAYVGQGKILYNEQFFGPGTRLTVL.

This chain connects TRBV3-1 (or the pseudogene TRBV3-2) to TRBJ1-2, with D possibly matching TRBD1 (6 bases). Trimming left V 4 bases short and J 3 bases short, with 12 bases between. Germline V gene lookup returns CDR1 LGHDT and CDR2 YNNKEL (reference sequence). CDR3 length equals 14 residues. CDR3 protein: CASSPGQLYYGYTF. The CDR3 DNA reads TGTGCCAGCAGCCCTGGACAGCTTTACTATGGCTACACCTTC.

The rearrangement uses TRBV28 and TRBJ2-1; unclear D gene. The germline V and J ends were trimmed by 3 bases and 4 bases, with 7 bases remaining between them. CDR1 is MDHEN and CDR2 is SYDVKM in the germline V gene. The CDR3 loop spans 13 amino acids. DNA for the CDR3: TGTGCCAGCAGTTTTGGGCCATACAATGAGCAGTTCTTC. The encoded protein is CASSFGPYNEQFF.

The genes are TRBV5-1 and TRBJ2-1, with 11 positions matching TRBD2. Germline V CDR1 and CDR2: SGHRS, YFSETQ. V shed 4 bases and J 4 bases; nucleotides not matched to a gene: 13. This CDR3 region has 18 residues. CDR3 bases: TGCGCCAGCAGCGCGGGACTAGCGGCCCGCCCAGGATACAATGAGCAGTTCTTC. Residues: CASSAGLAARPGYNEQFF.

The V call is TRBV5-1, the J call TRBJ1-2; D ambiguous. The germline V and J ends were trimmed by 1 base and 2 bases, with 9 bases remaining between them. Germline V gives CDR1 SGHRS, CDR2 YFSETQ. This CDR3 region has 14 residues. The CDR3 reads CASSLSGSNYGYTF. The CDR3 DNA reads TGCGCCAGCAGCTTGTCGGGTTCGAACTATGGCTACACCTTC.

The chain employs TRBV2 and TRBJ2-2; D is unresolved. CDR1 and CDR2 (germline): SNHLY, FYNNEI. Trimming pared 6 bases from V and 8 bases from J, leaving 13 bases between. The CDR3 covers 13 residues. The CDR3 spells CASSGESSGELFF. The CDR3 DNA reads TGTGCCAGCAGCGGAGAGTCCTCGGGGGAGCTGTTTTTT. The whole variable domain, filled in from reference TRBV2 and TRBJ2-2, reads EPEVTQTPSHQVTQMGQEVILRCVPISNHLYFYWYRQILGQKVEFLVSFYNNEISEKSEIFDDQFSVERPDGSNFTLKIRSTKLEDSAMYFCASSGESSGELFFGEGSRLTVL.